This record concerns one T cell receptor (beta chain) sequence. Its antigen is currently unknown. This sample was taken from a study of post-analysis software for immune sequencing data. Study-level findings and limits: Samples prepared in the same batch strongly co-clustered by F measure. Higher frequency in patients than in controls was seen for roughly five TRBV segments, with TRBV5-6, TRBV5-1 and TRBV20-1 among them.

Each TCR beta cDNA library carried unique molecular identifiers. MiXCR, run by TCRdb on the PCR reads, gives a single entry per CDR3 protein. This table has around 150,000 distinct CDR3 sequences, 36% appearing once. The germline V gene encodes CDR1 LNHDA and CDR2 SQIVND (reference sequence). Unmatched junction bases numbered 11, after V lost 6 bases and J lost 15 bases. CDR3 length: 13 amino acids. This receptor was identified in a girl aged 5 to 17 with multiple sclerosis. The sample consisted of blood, taken after autologous hematopoietic stem cell transplantation. This rearrangement joins TRBV19 to TRBJ2-1, with 10 positions matching TRBD2. The CDR3 sequence is CASRQREGQPGFF. DNA of the CDR3: TGTGCCAGTAGACAGCGGGAGGGCCAACCCGGGTTCTTC.